This T cell receptor (beta chain) was sequenced during a study of response to subunit inactivated influenza vaccine. This clonotype was seen a handful of times. The antigen is unknown. Study-wide points: T cells newly recruited by each seasonal influenza vaccination are few, the authors suggested.

TCRdb fed the RT-PCR reads into MiXCR, producing one record per CDR3 protein. This table holds 500,000 to 600,000 distinct CDR3 sequences, approximately 17% found once. The CDR3 contains 14 residues. The germline V gene encodes CDR1 SNHLY and CDR2 FYNNEI. V lost 2 bases and J lost 5, with 10 bases in between. The sequenced sample was CD4+ T cells sorted from PBMCs, obtained around 25 months after vaccination. The sequence was collected from a man aged 50 to 69 who received an inactivated influenza vaccine. The chain is built from TRBV2 and TRBJ1-5, with a weak D call TRBD1 (6 bases). Here the CDR3 reads CASSERGGHQPQHF. In DNA, the CDR3 is TGTGCCAGCAGTGAAAGGGGGGGGCATCAGCCCCAGCATTTT. The full variable domain, its missing parts supplied by reference TRBV2 and TRBJ1-5, is EPEVTQTPSHQVTQMGQEVILRCVPISNHLYFYWYRQILGQKVEFLVSFYNNEISEKSEIFDDQFSVERPDGSNFTLKIRSTKLEDSAMYFCASSERGGHQPQHFGDGTRLSIL.